One and the same sample provided the 16 T cell receptor beta chains below, sequenced in a study of Tregs in tolerant kidney transplant recipients (dated by TCRdb to the late 2010s). Interpreted using the paper, the time point label stands for: blood sample drawn before combined kidney and bone marrow transplant. Library construction relied on the immunoSEQ multiplex PCR assay. What TCRdb holds here is the immuneACCESS table cut down to in-frame rearrangements. Part of the clones is not present; checked against another copy, under half of the missing clones reflect an unresolved V gene, and the others are unexplained. This sample has some 55,000 clones in its table, and 80% to 90% of those were observed once. The top ten clones comprise about 2% of the sample. The material was Tregs from blood, obtained before the transplant. The receptors come from a human donor who received a combined kidney and bone marrow transplant.

V usage is TRBV2 and J usage is TRBJ2-2; 9 nucleotides agree with TRBD1. After removal of 6 bases from V and 6 bases from J, the junction contained 8 bases not matched to a gene. The CDR3 runs 15 residues. CDR1 and CDR2 (germline): SNHLY, FYNNEI. The CDR3 sequence is CASRIRQGGAGELFF. The CDR3 DNA reads TGTGCCAGCAGGATAAGACAGGGGGGCGCCGGGGAGCTGTTTTTT.

The CDR3: CASSYSASGGSYEQYF. The CDR3 DNA sequence: TGTGCCAGCAGCTACTCCGCTAGCGGGGGCTCCTACGAGCAGTACTTC. The chain is built from TRBV11-2 and TRBJ2-7, with 10 bases matching TRBD2. There are 16 residues in the CDR3. Trimming took 4 bases from V and 0 from J; bases not matched to a gene: 6. The germline gives CDR1 SGHAT, CDR2 FQNNGV. Full variable domain (rest looked up from reference TRBV11-2 and TRBJ2-7): EAGVAQSPRYKIIEKRQSVAFWCNPISGHATLYWYQQILGQGPKLLIQFQNNGVVDDSQLPKDRFSAERLKGVDSTLKIQPAKLEDSAVYLCASSYSASGGSYEQYFGPGTRLTVT.

In its sample, this clone was seen once. The chain joins TRBV7-6 to TRBJ2-5, with TRBD1 matching 8 bases. With V trimmed by 5 bases and J by 2 bases, 4 bases remained unmatched. The CDR3 extends over 14 amino acids. Germline V lookup: CDR1 SGHVS, CDR2 FNYEAQ. The CDR3 loop is CASSRDRGQETQYF. The DNA for the CDR3 is TGTGCCAGCAGCCGAGACAGGGGACAAGAGACCCAGTACTTC.

V and J are TRBV11-3 and TRBJ1-2; TRBD1 matches at 7 bases. The V gene end was trimmed by 6 bases and the J gene end by 5 bases; junction bases not matched to a gene: 12. The germline gives CDR1 SGHNT, CDR2 YENEEA. The length of the CDR3 is 15 residues. The CDR3 nucleotides read TGTGCCAGCAGTCCGACGGGACAGACGTTTTATGGCTACACCTTC. Protein product: CASSPTGQTFYGYTF.

CDR3 loop: CASSTPPQETQYF. The CDR3 DNA reads TGTGCCAGCAGCACCCCCCCTCAAGAGACCCAGTACTTC. The chain uses TRBV5-6 and TRBJ2-5; no definite D call. Looked up from germline, CDR1 is SGHDT and CDR2 is YYEEEE. V lost 4 bases to trimming and J lost 2 bases, with 9 bases between them. This CDR3 has 13 residues.

The chain combines TRBV27 with TRBJ2-1; TRBD2 might be the D (5 bases). Germline V gives CDR1 MNHEY, CDR2 SMNVEV (reference sequence). V lost 4 bases and J lost 6, with 13 bases in between. The CDR3 totals 14 residues. DNA of the CDR3: TGTGCCAGCAGTTCTCGGACTGGCCCCAATGAGCAGTTCTTC. It translates to CASSSRTGPNEQFF.

The J gene is TRBJ1-3, the V gene TRBV18, with 9 bases lining up with TRBD1. The V gene's germline CDR1 is KGHSH and CDR2 LQKENI. The ends lost 6 bases at V and 7 bases at J; junction bases unmatched: 4. The CDR3 sequence is 13 residues long. CDR3 DNA sequence: TGTGCCAGCTCCCCTGGACAGGGGAACACCATATATTTT. The encoded protein is CASSPGQGNTIYF.

This clone was seen more than once but under ten times. The rearrangement uses TRBV28 and TRBJ2-2, with a tentative D call TRBD1 (6 bases). This CDR3 is 14 amino acids long. Trimming stripped 6 bases from V and 9 bases from J, with 17 bases between. Looked up from germline, CDR1 is MDHEN and CDR2 is SYDVKM. The chain's CDR3 is CASSWASGVRELFF. The CDR3 DNA sequence: TGTGCCAGCAGCTGGGCCTCAGGGGTGAGGGAGCTGTTTTTT.

The V call is TRBV12-5, the J call TRBJ2-2; a possible D gene is TRBD1 (5 bases). V lost 1 base and J 3 bases, leaving 9 bases between the germline ends. The CDR3 is 15 residues long. Germline CDR1 and CDR2: LGHNT and FRNRAP. The CDR3 spells CASGLGQTHTGELFF. The CDR3 DNA sequence: TGTGCTAGTGGTTTGGGACAGACCCACACCGGGGAGCTGTTTTTT.

This chain joins TRBV2 and TRBJ1-1; D is unclear. The CDR3 loop spans 11 amino acids. Germline V gene lookup returns CDR1 SNHLY and CDR2 FYNNEI. V lost 6 bases and J 1 base, leaving 3 bases between the germline ends. In nucleotides, the CDR3 is TGTGCCAGCAGGGGGAACACTGAAGCTTTCTTT. Translating gives CASRGNTEAFF.

The chain couples TRBV6-5 to TRBJ1-5, with TRBD1 matching over 7 bases. The CDR3 runs 14 residues. Germline CDR1 reads MNHEY; CDR2 reads SVGAGI. J lost 7 bases, V lost 6 bases, and 9 bases had no gene match. CDR3 in amino acids: CASRPTGLLQPQHF. CDR3 DNA: TGTGCCAGCAGGCCGACAGGGTTGTTACAGCCCCAGCATTTT.

The rearrangement joins TRBV28 to TRBJ2-3; TRBD1 might be the D (5 bases). Between the trimmed V and J ends, which lost 6 bases and 3 bases, there was a span of 10 bases. CDR1 is MDHEN, CDR2 SYDVKM, per germline. The CDR3 extends over 13 amino acids. CDR3 nucleotide sequence: TGTGCCAGCAGGCACCAGGGAACAGATACGCAGTATTTT. This gives the protein CASRHQGTDTQYF. Based on the CDR3 plus reference TRBV28 and TRBJ2-3, the full variable domain is DVKVTQSSRYLVKRTGEKVFLECVQDMDHENMFWYRQDPGLGLRLIYFSYDVKMKEKGDIPEGYSVSREKKERFSLILESASTNQTSMYLCASRHQGTDTQYFGPGTRLTVL.

The chain employs TRBV7-8 and TRBJ1-1; D uncertain. This CDR3 has 14 residues. Trimming took off 4 bases at V and 3 bases at J, with 12 bases between the two ends. Germline V CDR1 and CDR2: SGHVS, FQNEAQ. CDR3 region: CASSSQKRHTEAFF. The CDR3 DNA follows: TGTGCCAGCAGCTCGCAGAAGAGACACACTGAAGCTTTCTTT.

The gene calls are TRBV28 and TRBJ2-7, with TRBD2 matching over 10 bases. V shed 6 bases and J 6 bases; nucleotides not matched to a gene: 8. Germline V gives CDR1 MDHEN, CDR2 SYDVKM. This CDR3 contains 14 residues. The CDR3 coding sequence is TGTGCCAGCAGCCCCGGGACTAGCGTCCCCGAGCAGTACTTC. Amino acid sequence: CASSPGTSVPEQYF. The full variable domain, in which reference TRBV28 and TRBJ2-7 provide the parts outside the CDR3, is DVKVTQSSRYLVKRTGEKVFLECVQDMDHENMFWYRQDPGLGLRLIYFSYDVKMKEKGDIPEGYSVSREKKERFSLILESASTNQTSMYLCASSPGTSVPEQYFGPGTRLTVT.

The chain combines TRBV5-1 with TRBJ2-2, with D hard to call. Germline-derived CDR1 and CDR2 are SGHRS and YFSETQ. The CDR3 is 13 residues long. Trimming removed 4 bases at V and 4 bases at J, with 8 bases between. This CDR3 is CASSDEVTGELFF. In DNA form, the CDR3 reads TGCGCCAGCAGCGATGAGGTCACCGGGGAGCTGTTTTTT.

The chain joins TRBV19 to TRBJ1-5; a possible D gene is TRBD1 (6 bases). Germline V gene data show CDR1 as LNHDA and CDR2 as SQIVND (reference sequence). CDR3 size: 14 residues. V was shortened by 5 bases and J by 6 bases, with 14 bases between the two germline ends. The CDR3 region has the DNA TGTGCCAGTAGTCCCACAGGGATGGGTCAGCCCCAGCATTTT. This encodes CASSPTGMGQPQHF.